This entry is about one T cell receptor (beta chain). This clonotype has only a few counts. What this receptor recognizes is not known. Base qualities are not provided; no much larger clone lies one nucleotide away. This sample is drawn from a study of T cells after yellow fever vaccination (dated by TCRdb to the late 2010s). In terms of the full investigation: The SMART-Seq v4 Ultra Low Input RNA kit was used to prepare libraries from fractions with low cell numbers. To follow T-cell clones before and after both primary and booster YFV17D yellow fever vaccination, bulk TCR alpha and beta repertoires underwent longitudinal sequencing. Two healthy male donors, one aged 18 to 30 and one aged 30 to 40 years, made up the cohort. Blood was collected at multiple timepoints before and after primary and secondary immunization, and bulk PBMC replicates and cell subsets were isolated. Overall study results and their limits: Because only a couple of donors were included in the study, the extent to which the findings can be generalized is limited. A small fraction of clonotypes showed up in both the CD4 and CD8 compartments, probably as a result of convergent recombination. After the booster, most clones that had expanded after primary vaccination were detected again (around 97% of CD4 and under 90% of CD8), suggesting broad maintenance of memory. Compared with the primary T-cell response, the secondary T-cell response was weaker but faster, peaking on day 5 rather than day 15. Computational filtering was needed because FACS-sorted repertoires could contain abundant contaminating clonotypes from the bulk population.

Sequencing was performed on an Illumina NovaSeq 6000. TCR cDNA was synthesized by 5'RACE template switching, through which a universal primer site and unique molecular identifiers were introduced. Priming for cDNA synthesis came from both the TCR alpha and TCR beta constant segments. Libraries were amplified in two PCR steps, with sample barcodes and sequencing adapters added in the second step. Sequencing of libraries was performed on Illumina HiSeq 2500 (2x100 bp) or NovaSeq (2x150 bp). The authors processed their data as follows. Demultiplexing of reads and collapsing into UMI consensus sequences were performed with MIGEC, and V(D)J alignment was carried out with MiXCR. Vaccine-responding clonotypes were identified with edgeR using replicate PBMC samples, with FDR below 0.01 and a log2 fold change above 5 up to day 15 being required. Each bulk clonotype was labeled CD4 or CD8 based on which sequenced repertoire, CD4 or CD8, contained the clonotype at higher abundance. Starting from the raw public reads, TCRdb applied fastp trimming at Q25, assembled clones with MiXCR and retained in-frame beta chains. CDR3 protein duplicates are merged, each entry listing the most common genes and DNA. These V and J calls rely on TCRdb rather than the paper's analysis. Across this sample there are 250,000 to 300,000 distinct CDR3 sequences, with roughly 5.2% seen only once. Of the sample, roughly 3.4% is held by the ten largest clones.

Interpreted using the paper, the treatment or condition label stands for: live attenuated yellow fever vaccine strain. A standard Ficoll-Paque protocol was used to isolate PBMCs from peripheral blood. Dynabeads CD4 and CD8 positive selection kits were used to isolate CD4 and CD8 T-cell fractions. TriZol was used to extract RNA from bulk PBMCs, CD4 and CD8 fractions, and dextramer-positive and dextramer-negative fractions. In the germline V gene (reference sequence), CDR1 corresponds to DFQATT and CDR2 to SNEGSKA. The junction shows trimming of 6 bases on V and 6 bases on J, plus 10 bases between the germline ends. The CDR3 contains 11 residues, cysteine and phenylalanine counted. Only the CDR3 portion is preserved as DNA: 33 bases, with reading frame beginning at the first base.

This sequence originates from a man younger than 35 who received the YFV17D yellow fever vaccine. The specimen was CD4+ T cells sorted from PBMCs, collected on the day of the yellow fever booster vaccination. The V and J genes are TRBV20-1 and TRBJ2-3, with the D gene too uncertain to name. The nucleotides are TGCAGTGCCTACCTCACGGATACGCAGTATTTT. It is translated as CSAYLTDTQYF.